This passage covers 27 T cell receptor beta chains from one sample sequenced in a study of blood T cell repertoires in COVID-19 (dated by TCRdb to the early 2020s). Library preparation used the immunoSEQ multiplex PCR assay. This immuneACCESS table, as held by TCRdb, lists in-frame sequences with V and J called but not all clones. Of the missing ones, under half trace to an unresolved V gene in checked studies; the others have no known cause. The sample has about 270,000 clones on record, around nine tenths of them singletons. Clones ranked in the top ten supply just under 9% of the sample. The source material was peripheral blood. Receptors were obtained from a man aged 40-55 years with active or convalescent COVID-19.

The chain has TRBV2 and TRBJ1-6; 7 bases fit TRBD1. The CDR3 has 14 amino acids. The ends lost 5 bases at V and 5 bases at J; junction bases unmatched: 3. Germline V gives CDR1 SNHLY, CDR2 FYNNEI. In DNA, the CDR3 is TGTGCCAGCAGTTCACAGGGGAATAATTCACCCCTCCACTTT. Protein: CASSSQGNNSPLHF. The variable domain in full, completed from reference TRBV2 and TRBJ1-6, reads EPEVTQTPSHQVTQMGQEVILRCVPISNHLYFYWYRQILGQKVEFLVSFYNNEISEKSEIFDDQFSVERPDGSNFTLKIRSTKLEDSAMYFCASSSQGNNSPLHFGNGTRLTVT.

This clone has only one observation. This chain joins TRBV27 and TRBJ1-6; maybe TRBD1 (5 bases). The CDR3 contains 15 residues. V gave up 1 base and J gave up 9 bases, with 13 bases separating them. Germline CDR1 reads MNHEY; CDR2 reads SMNVEV (reference sequence). CDR3 amino acids: CASSLYSGLTSPLHF. The DNA for the CDR3 is TGTGCCAGCAGTTTATATTCAGGGCTGACTTCACCCCTCCACTTT.

The V call is TRBV12-3 or TRBV12-4, the J call TRBJ1-2; maybe TRBD1 (6 bases). CDR3 length: 11 residues. Trimming stripped 6 bases from V and 7 bases from J, with 9 bases between. CDR3 loop: CASRSGVGYTF. The DNA for the CDR3 is TGTGCCAGCAGGTCAGGGGTTGGCTACACCTTC.

J is TRBJ2-1 and V is TRBV6-4, with 10 bases matching TRBD2. The CDR3 contains 18 residues. Trimming removed 0 bases from V and 1 base from J; junction bases left unmatched: 6. The germline V gene has CDR1 MRHNA and CDR2 SNTAGT. The CDR3 loop is CASSDSASGGTSYNEQFF. The CDR3 DNA is TGTGCCAGCAGTGACTCCGCTAGCGGGGGCACTTCCTACAATGAGCAGTTCTTC.

The V gene is TRBV18, the J gene TRBJ2-7; 11 bases map to TRBD2. The CDR3 length is 20 residues. V was clipped by 3 bases and J by 2 bases; unmatched bases: 18. Germline V gene sequence: CDR1 KGHSH, CDR2 LQKENI. CDR3 nucleotide sequence: TGTGCCAGCTCACCGTCTTTAGGAGCGGCTAGCGGGAGGAATCCCTACGAGCAGTACTTC. This translates into CASSPSLGAASGRNPYEQYF.

The chain recombines TRBV9 with TRBJ2-7, with 7 positions matching TRBD2. CDR1 and CDR2 (germline): SGDLS, YYNGEE. V lost 8 bases to trimming and J lost 1 base; unmatched junction nucleotides: 6. The CDR3 runs 13 residues. Written as DNA, the CDR3 is TGTGCCAGTTCTAGCGGTGCATCCTACGAGCAGTACTTC. This gives the protein CASSSGASYEQYF. Filled out from reference TRBV9 and TRBJ2-7, the complete variable domain reads DSGVTQTPKHLITATGQRVTLRCSPRSGDLSVYWYQQSLDQGLQFLIQYYNGEERAKGNILERFSAQQFPDLHSELNLSSLELGDSALYFCASSSGASYEQYFGPGTRLTVT.

CDR3 in amino acids: CAPRQRIVNRNTEAFF. The CDR3 bases are TGTGCTCCTAGGCAACGGATCGTGAATAGGAACACTGAAGCTTTCTTT. J is TRBJ1-1 and V is TRBV27, with unresolved D. The germline gives CDR1 MNHEY, CDR2 SMNVEV (reference sequence). CDR3 length: 16 residues.

The chain is built from TRBV5-5 and TRBJ2-7; D possibly corresponds to TRBD2 (7 bases). Germline V gives CDR1 SGHKS, CDR2 YYEKEE (reference sequence). Trimming cost V 3 bases and J 2 bases, with 12 bases left between them. This CDR3 has 14 amino acids. This CDR3 reads CASSSHGGPYEQYF. Written as DNA, the CDR3 is TGTGCCAGCAGCTCTCACGGGGGGCCCTACGAGCAGTACTTC.

The V and J genes are TRBV14 and TRBJ2-3; weak D call: TRBD1 (5 bases). The CDR3 totals 15 residues. Trimming removed 2 bases at V and 1 base at J, with 10 bases between. From germline, CDR1 is SGHDN and CDR2 FVKESK. CDR3 nucleotides: TGTGCCAGCAGCCAAATATTGACAGGCACAGATACGCAGTATTTT. It codes for CASSQILTGTDTQYF.

The chain employs TRBV30 and TRBJ1-4; 9 bases line up with TRBD1. Germline values: CDR1 GTSNPN, CDR2 SVGIG (reference sequence). Trimming at V came to 0 bases and at J to 4 bases, leaving 6 bases not matched to a gene. This CDR3 spans 16 amino acids. In DNA, the CDR3 is TGTGCCTGGAGTGTACGGGGACAGGGATATAATGAAAAACTGTTTTTT. It is translated as CAWSVRGQGYNEKLFF.

The chain is built from TRBV24-1 and TRBJ1-1, with no clear D. The CDR3 is 13 amino acids. In germline, CDR1 is KGHDR, CDR2 SFDVKD. Between the trimmed V and J ends, which lost 2 bases and 5 bases, there was a span of 8 bases. CDR3 nucleotide sequence: TGTGCCACCAGTGATTCCATGAGGACTGAAGCTTTCTTT. Protein sequence: CATSDSMRTEAFF.

The rearrangement uses TRBV19 and TRBJ2-2; 8 bases fit TRBD2. CDR3 length: 16 amino acids. Germline V CDR1 and CDR2: LNHDA, SQIVND (reference sequence). Unmatched junction bases numbered 9, after V lost 2 bases and J lost 7 bases. CDR3 sequence (DNA): TGTGCCAGTAGTATAAGTTCCGGACTAGCAGTCGGGGAGCTGTTTTTT. This sequence encodes CASSISSGLAVGELFF.

The chain combines TRBV5-1 with TRBJ1-2, with 7 bases fitting TRBD1. Unmatched junction bases numbered 9, after V lost 4 bases and J lost 0 bases. The CDR3 has 16 residues. The germline V gene encodes CDR1 SGHRS and CDR2 YFSETQ. The CDR3 DNA sequence: TGCGCCAGCAGCCGCGATCCGGGACAGACTAACTATGGCTACACCTTC. It encodes CASSRDPGQTNYGYTF.

This chain uses TRBV7-3 with TRBJ2-3; weak D call: TRBD1 (7 bases). V was trimmed by 5 bases and J by 3 bases, leaving 12 bases between them. Germline CDR1 is SGHTA and CDR2 is FQGTGA. This CDR3 spans 14 amino acids. The CDR3 here is CASSPGGWTDTQYF. The CDR3 bases are TGTGCCAGCAGCCCAGGGGGGTGGACAGATACGCAGTATTTT.

This chain connects TRBV18 to TRBJ1-1; 7 bases align to TRBD1. The CDR3 sequence is 14 residues long. The trim removed 4 bases at V and 11 bases at J, leaving 13 bases unmatched. CDR1 is KGHSH and CDR2 is LQKENI in the germline V gene. The CDR3 spells CASSLQGSGADAFF. DNA of the CDR3: TGTGCCAGCTCACTACAGGGGAGTGGGGCAGACGCTTTCTTT. Combining the CDR3 with reference TRBV18 and TRBJ1-1 gives the whole variable domain NAGVMQNPRHLVRRRGQEARLRCSPMKGHSHVYWYRQLPEEGLKFMVYLQKENIIDESGMPKERFSAEFPKEGPSILRIQQVVRGDSAAYFCASSLQGSGADAFFGQGTRLTVV.

The chain has TRBV3-1 (or the pseudogene TRBV3-2) and TRBJ2-7; 9 positions match TRBD2. Trimming removed 4 bases from V and 7 bases from J; junction bases left unmatched: 11. CDR3 length: 15 residues. Looked up from germline, CDR1 is LGHDT and CDR2 is YNNKEL (reference sequence). The CDR3 reads CASSLWRGGIWEQYF. The CDR3 nucleotides read TGTGCCAGCAGCCTCTGGCGGGGGGGAATCTGGGAGCAGTACTTC.

In its sample, this clone was seen once. This chain joins TRBV30 and TRBJ2-1; 7 bases are a match to TRBD2. The germline V gene encodes CDR1 GTSNPN and CDR2 SVGIG (reference sequence). CDR3 length equals 16 residues. V lost 4 bases, J lost 7 bases, and 16 bases stayed unmatched. CDR3 sequence reads: CAWTPPWAGEWNEQFF. Written as DNA, the CDR3 is TGTGCCTGGACCCCCCCCTGGGCGGGGGAGTGGAATGAGCAGTTCTTC.

This clone was found once. The J gene is TRBJ2-3, the V gene TRBV11-2; 12 bases line up with TRBD2. J was trimmed by 0 bases and V by 5 bases; bases with no gene match: 3. This CDR3 has 16 amino acids. The V gene's germline CDR1 is SGHAT and CDR2 FQNNGV. CDR3 sequence (DNA): TGTGCCAGCAGCGAGCTAGCGGGAGGGAGCACAGATACGCAGTATTTT. This encodes CASSELAGGSTDTQYF.

This clone has more than one count but fewer than ten. The chain recombines TRBV15 with TRBJ1-5; tentatively, D is TRBD1 (5 bases). This CDR3 has 17 residues. V was cut by 0 bases and J by 6 bases, with 18 bases left in between. CDR1 is LNHNV, CDR2 YYDKDF, per germline (reference sequence). In DNA form, the CDR3 reads TGTGCCACCAGCAGAGATTTTGGGTCAGGGCGGCCTCAGCCCCAGCATTTT. This sequence encodes CATSRDFGSGRPQPQHF.

This chain joins TRBV7-2 and TRBJ2-1; 9 nucleotides line up with TRBD2. CDR3 length equals 17 residues. Germline CDR1 and CDR2: SGHTA and FQGNSA. Germline trimming cut 5 bases from V and 3 bases from J; bases unmatched to any gene: 11. The CDR3 here is CASSPTLAGVNYNEQFF. Written as DNA, the CDR3 is TGTGCCAGCAGCCCTACTTTAGCGGGAGTCAACTACAATGAGCAGTTCTTC.

V and J are TRBV2 and TRBJ1-5; D may be TRBD1 (5 bases). The CDR3 sequence is 13 residues long. V was clipped by 10 bases and J by 3 bases, with 13 bases between them. Germline CDR1 is SNHLY and CDR2 is FYNNEI. CDR3 coding DNA: TGTGCCACCTCGACAGATTTCAATCAGCCCCAGCATTTT. Protein: CATSTDFNQPQHF. The entire variable domain, with the rest obtained from reference TRBV2 and TRBJ1-5, is as follows: EPEVTQTPSHQVTQMGQEVILRCVPISNHLYFYWYRQILGQKVEFLVSFYNNEISEKSEIFDDQFSVERPDGSNFTLKIRSTKLEDSAMYFCATSTDFNQPQHFGDGTRLSIL.

The chain is built from TRBV7-9 and TRBJ1-2, with D perhaps matching TRBD1 (6 bases). In germline, CDR1 is SEHNR, CDR2 FQNEAQ (reference sequence). This CDR3 has 15 residues. The germline V and J ends were trimmed by 1 base and 4 bases, with 13 bases remaining between them. The CDR3 loop reads CASSLVGGLPYGYTF. The CDR3 DNA is TGTGCCAGCAGCTTAGTGGGGGGGCTTCCCTATGGCTACACCTTC.

This clone was detected once. The chain employs TRBV29-1 and TRBJ1-3, with 7 bases fitting TRBD1. Trimming removed 4 bases from V and 3 bases from J; junction bases left unmatched: 3. CDR3 size: 13 residues. The germline gives CDR1 SQVTM, CDR2 ANQGSEA. This chain's CDR3 is CSVGTGDGNTIYF. The CDR3, as DNA: TGCAGCGTTGGAACAGGGGATGGAAACACCATATATTTT.

With regard to this clone: Other nucleotide sequences from this sample produce the same CDR3. The V gene is TRBV5-1, the J gene TRBJ2-7, with TRBD1 matching over 8 bases. Germline V gene lookup returns CDR1 SGHRS and CDR2 YFSETQ. With V trimmed by 1 base and J by 3 bases, 3 bases remained unmatched. CDR3 length equals 14 residues. CDR3: CASSLTGGVYEQYF. The CDR3, as DNA: TGCGCCAGCAGCTTGACAGGGGGAGTCTACGAGCAGTACTTC.

The V gene is TRBV2, the J gene TRBJ2-5; no clear D. The CDR3 loop spans 12 amino acids. Trimming shortened V by 6 bases and J by 3 bases, and 8 bases separated the two germline ends. Germline-derived CDR1 and CDR2 are SNHLY and FYNNEI. This CDR3 is CASRGNEETQYF. In DNA, the CDR3 is TGTGCCAGCAGGGGCAACGAAGAGACCCAGTACTTC. Combining the CDR3 with reference TRBV2 and TRBJ2-5 gives the whole variable domain EPEVTQTPSHQVTQMGQEVILRCVPISNHLYFYWYRQILGQKVEFLVSFYNNEISEKSEIFDDQFSVERPDGSNFTLKIRSTKLEDSAMYFCASRGNEETQYFGPGTRLLVL.

V and J are TRBV10-2 and TRBJ2-7, with a possible D match to TRBD2 (7 bases). V was shortened by 3 bases and J by 1 base, with 10 bases between the two germline ends. Germline lookup yields CDR1 WSHSY and CDR2 SAAADI. The CDR3 runs to 14 residues. CDR3 DNA sequence: TGCGCCAGCAGTGAAAGGGGGGGGTCCTACGAGCAGTACTTC. Its translation is CASSERGGSYEQYF.

V usage is TRBV24-1 and J usage is TRBJ2-2; 8 nucleotides align to TRBD1. The CDR3 is made up of 16 amino acids. Germline values: CDR1 KGHDR, CDR2 SFDVKD. The V segment lost 3 bases and the J segment 1 base; nucleotides outside the gene matches: 3. As DNA, the CDR3 is TGTGCCACCAGTGATGACGGACAGGGGAACACCGGGGAGCTGTTTTTT. The encoded protein is CATSDDGQGNTGELFF.